What follows are 21 T cell receptor beta chains derived from one specimen sequenced in a study of cytomegalovirus exposure and HLA in healthy donors. The data were produced by immunoSEQ multiplex PCR, yet TCRdb's version contains in-frame clones alone and is incomplete. The sample holds more than 300,000 clones, about nine tenths seen once. The sample consisted of PBMCs. The receptors here all came from a woman aged 18-30 years in good health and CMV-seronegative.

The chain combines TRBV7-6 with TRBJ2-7; 10 bases align to TRBD2. CDR3 size: 16 residues. From germline, CDR1 is SGHVS and CDR2 FNYEAQ. V dropped 2 bases and J dropped 5; count of bases not matched to a gene: 9. The CDR3 spells CASSLRPAGGVNEQYF. CDR3 nucleotide sequence: TGTGCCAGCAGCTTAAGGCCAGCGGGAGGGGTGAACGAGCAGTACTTC.

The chain uses TRBV18 and TRBJ2-5; TRBD1 might be the D (6 bases). V was trimmed by 2 bases and J by 4 bases, leaving 8 bases between them. Germline V lookup: CDR1 KGHSH, CDR2 LQKENI. This CDR3 spans 13 amino acids. CDR3 in amino acids: CASSPSRGETQYF. CDR3 DNA sequence: TGTGCCAGCTCACCAAGCAGGGGAGAGACCCAGTACTTC.

The gene calls are TRBV13 and TRBJ2-7; TRBD1 agrees at 10 bases. The CDR3 has 17 residues. Losses at the gene ends were 0 bases for V and 5 bases for J; bases not matched to a gene: 10. Germline V gene lookup returns CDR1 PRHDT and CDR2 FYEKMQ (reference sequence). The CDR3 nucleotides are TGTGCCAGCAGCTTAGGCCTATTTGGGACAGGGGAAGACGAGCAGTACTTC. Its translation is CASSLGLFGTGEDEQYF. Drawing the rest from reference TRBV13 and TRBJ2-7, the complete variable domain is AAGVIQSPRHLIKEKRETATLKCYPIPRHDTVYWYQQGPGQDPQFLISFYEKMQSDKGSIPDRFSAQQFSDYHSELNMSSLELGDSALYFCASSLGLFGTGEDEQYFGPGTRLTVT.

The V gene is TRBV6-5, the J gene TRBJ1-5; TRBD1 matches at 7 bases. Germline V gives CDR1 MNHEY, CDR2 SVGAGI. The V and J ends lost 4 bases and 3 bases, in that order; junction bases with no gene match: 9. The CDR3 contains 16 residues. CDR3 in amino acids: CASSSPGTAINQPQHF. In DNA, the CDR3 is TGTGCCAGCAGTTCTCCCGGGACAGCGATCAATCAGCCCCAGCATTTT.

The CDR3 spells CASAKDNAYEQYF. CDR3 DNA sequence: TGTGCCAGTGCCAAGGACAACGCCTACGAGCAGTACTTC. The rearrangement links TRBV19 to TRBJ2-7; TRBD1 might be the D (5 bases). This CDR3 is 13 amino acids long. The V end lost 8 bases, the J end lost 2 bases, and 13 bases lay between the germline ends. Germline CDR1 reads LNHDA; CDR2 reads SQIVND (reference sequence).

CDR3 in DNA: TGCAGCGTTAAGCCAGATACGCAGTATTTT. Its translation is CSVKPDTQYF. The chain combines TRBV29-1 with TRBJ2-3; D is ambiguous. The germline V gene has CDR1 SQVTM and CDR2 ANQGSEA. The length of the CDR3 is 10 residues. Trimming took 5 bases from V and 4 from J, leaving 4 bases between them.

CDR3 coding DNA: TGTGCCAGCAAATACAGGAGGAACACCGGGGAGCTGTTTTTT. Its translation is CASKYRRNTGELFF. The chain recombines TRBV6-5 with TRBJ2-2; perhaps TRBD1 as D (5 bases). Per the germline V gene, CDR1 is MNHEY and CDR2 is SVGAGI. There are 14 residues in the CDR3. V lost 7 bases and J lost 1, with 10 bases in between.

This clone was found once. The rearrangement links TRBV15 to TRBJ2-3; the match to TRBD2 covers 13 bases. The CDR3 runs 18 residues. V shed 1 base and J 0 bases; nucleotides not matched to a gene: 4. The germline gives CDR1 LNHNV, CDR2 YYDKDF (reference sequence). The CDR3 region is CATSRGLAGGPSTDTQYF. CDR3 DNA sequence: TGTGCCACCAGCAGAGGACTAGCGGGAGGTCCTAGCACAGATACGCAGTATTTT. The whole variable domain, remainder taken from reference TRBV15 and TRBJ2-3, is DAMVIQNPRYQVTQFGKPVTLSCSQTLNHNVMYWYQQKSSQAPKLLFHYYDKDFNNEADTPDNFQSRRPNTSFCFLDIRSPGLGDTAMYLCATSRGLAGGPSTDTQYFGPGTRLTVL.

The genes are TRBV10-3 and TRBJ1-6, with TRBD1 identical over 7 bases. This CDR3 is 13 amino acids long. Germline-derived CDR1 and CDR2 are ENHRY and SYGVKD. For the CDR3, the DNA is TGTGCTCCGGAGGGACAGAGTAATTCACCCCTCCACTTT. This gives the protein CAPEGQSNSPLHF.

This clone was recorded only once. The chain has TRBV7-9 and TRBJ1-2; 8 bases agree with TRBD1. J lost 6 bases, V lost 5 bases, and 5 bases had no gene match. The CDR3 spans 13 residues. Per the germline V gene, CDR1 is SEHNR and CDR2 is FQNEAQ (reference sequence). The CDR3 DNA reads as TGTGCCAGCAGCCTCGAACAGGGGGATGGCTACACCTTC. Amino acid sequence: CASSLEQGDGYTF.

The chain links TRBV2 to TRBJ2-3; 8 bases align to TRBD2. CDR3 size: 16 residues. The V and J ends lost 6 bases and 0 bases, in that order; junction bases with no gene match: 8. Looked up from germline, CDR1 is SNHLY and CDR2 is FYNNEI. The CDR3 DNA follows: TGTGCCAGCAGCTCACTAGCGGATCCTAGCACAGATACGCAGTATTTT. Its protein product is CASSSLADPSTDTQYF. The whole variable domain, remainder taken from reference TRBV2 and TRBJ2-3, is EPEVTQTPSHQVTQMGQEVILRCVPISNHLYFYWYRQILGQKVEFLVSFYNNEISEKSEIFDDQFSVERPDGSNFTLKIRSTKLEDSAMYFCASSSLADPSTDTQYFGPGTRLTVL.

The chain is built from TRBV2 and TRBJ2-1, with 10 positions matching TRBD2. Germline CDR1 and CDR2: SNHLY and FYNNEI. The CDR3 is made up of 14 amino acids. Trimming removed 5 bases from V and 3 bases from J; junction bases left unmatched: 1. The CDR3 spells CASSSSGSYNEQFF. For the CDR3, the DNA is TGTGCCAGCAGTTCTAGCGGGAGCTACAATGAGCAGTTCTTC.

The chain recombines TRBV5-1 with TRBJ1-5; 8 bases fit TRBD1. The V gene end was trimmed by 8 bases and the J gene end by 6 bases; junction bases not matched to a gene: 7. The CDR3 length is 13 residues. The germline CDR1 and CDR2 sequences are SGHRS and YFSETQ. CDR3 DNA: TGCGCCAGTGGACAGGGTGACGGTCAGCCCCAGCATTTT. Amino acid sequence: CASGQGDGQPQHF.

The chain has TRBV18 and TRBJ2-3; possibly TRBD2 for D (6 bases). The germline gives CDR1 KGHSH, CDR2 LQKENI. V dropped 3 bases and J dropped 0 bases, with 22 bases sitting between them. The CDR3 length is 19 residues. Here the CDR3 reads CASSPFTGRGETSTDTQYF. The CDR3 region has the DNA TGTGCCAGCTCACCCTTCACCGGGCGGGGCGAAACTAGCACAGATACGCAGTATTTT.

The chain has TRBV30 and TRBJ2-2; D not resolved. This CDR3 contains 12 residues. The germline CDR1 and CDR2 sequences are GTSNPN and SVGIG (reference sequence). Trimming pared 7 bases from V and 10 bases from J, leaving 16 bases between. CDR3 in DNA: TGTGCCTCCTCCTATATAGCCGAGGAGCTGTTTTTT. Protein product: CASSYIAEELFF.

V is TRBV28 and J is TRBJ1-1; 9 bases are shared with TRBD1. V was clipped by 6 bases and J by 0 bases; unmatched bases: 5. Germline CDR1 and CDR2: MDHEN and SYDVKM. The CDR3 runs to 15 residues. The CDR3 reads CASSSGTGMNTEAFF. As DNA, the CDR3 is TGTGCCAGCAGCTCCGGGACAGGGATGAACACTGAAGCTTTCTTT.

This chain connects TRBV30 to TRBJ1-5; tentative D call: TRBD1 (6 bases). The V end was cut by 5 bases, the J end by 6 bases, with 14 bases between. This CDR3 has 13 residues. The germline CDR1 and CDR2 sequences are GTSNPN and SVGIG (reference sequence). CDR3 coding DNA: TGTGCCTGGTCCCAGGGGACGGGTCAGCCCCAGCATTTT. Protein: CAWSQGTGQPQHF.

This clone was seen only once. The chain carries TRBV29-1 and TRBJ2-7; D gene ambiguous. The V gene's germline CDR1 is SQVTM and CDR2 ANQGSEA. The CDR3 spans 12 residues. The V gene lost 3 bases and the J gene lost 2 bases, with 8 bases spanning the gap. The CDR3 here is CSVEISPYEQYF. In DNA form, the CDR3 reads TGCAGCGTTGAGATTAGCCCCTACGAGCAGTACTTC.

CDR3 bases: TGTGCCAGCAGCTTAAGACAGCCGAACACTGAAGCTTTCTTT. This sequence encodes CASSLRQPNTEAFF. The chain joins TRBV11-2 to TRBJ1-1; D is possibly TRBD1 (5 bases). Between the trimmed V and J ends, which lost 2 bases and 1 base, there was a span of 8 bases. Germline values: CDR1 SGHAT, CDR2 FQNNGV. The CDR3 is made up of 14 amino acids.

V gene TRBV27 combines with J gene TRBJ1-4; D might be TRBD1 (6 bases). Germline loops: CDR1 MNHEY, CDR2 SMNVEV (reference sequence). The CDR3 sequence is 14 residues long. V lost 6 bases and J 3 bases, leaving 11 bases between the germline ends. The CDR3: CASRLRGSNEKLFF. DNA of the CDR3: TGTGCCAGCAGACTCAGGGGTTCTAATGAAAAACTGTTTTTT. Full variable domain (outside the CDR3, taken from reference TRBV27 and TRBJ1-4): EAQVTQNPRYLITVTGKKLTVTCSQNMNHEYMSWYRQDPGLGLRQIYYSMNVEVTDKGDVPEGYKVSRKEKRNFPLILESPSPNQTSLYFCASRLRGSNEKLFFGSGTQLSVL.

CDR3 in DNA: TGCGCCAGCAGCTTGGCAACTCCTCAGGGGATTGGCTACACCTTC. As protein: CASSLATPQGIGYTF. The rearrangement uses TRBV5-1 and TRBJ1-2; TRBD1 is a possible D gene (6 bases). CDR1 is SGHRS, CDR2 YFSETQ, per germline. The CDR3 covers 15 residues. V gave up 0 bases and J gave up 7 bases, with 16 bases separating them.